This T cell receptor (beta chain) comes out of a study of blood T cell repertoires in COVID-19. About the research overall: There were acute and convalescent COVID-19 samples, and they came from the United States, Italy and Spain.

Germline values: CDR1 MDHEN, CDR2 SYDVKM. This CDR3 region has 13 residues. Assay used: immunoSEQ multiplex PCR; TCRdb lists only in-frame clones, some missing. The sample includes about 98,000 clones, approximately 86% of them seen just once. With regard to this clone: A junction end diverges from the germline sequence, so it may reflect a read error.

This chain links TRBV28 with TRBJ1-2; TRBD1 matches 7 bases. The sample consisted of peripheral blood. This sequence originates from a man aged 45-65 years with active or convalescent COVID-19. The CDR3 here is CANSVDRIYGYTF. The CDR3 coding sequence is TGTGCCAACAGTGTGGACAGGATCTATGGCTACACCTTC.